This TCR beta chain was sequenced during a study of T cell responses to AZD1222 COVID-19 vaccine. Notes on the study in general: Spike-specific TCR repertoires showed rising breadth and depth after two AZD1222 doses. White British donors predominated, females outnumbered males, and clonal diversity was possibly underestimated.

The germline CDR1 and CDR2 sequences are MNHEY and SVGAGI. J gave up 5 bases and V 2 bases, and 5 bases lay outside the gene matches. This CDR3 has 14 amino acids. A word on this clone: Its specificity is not known.

Timing groups of about 4 and about 12 weeks for second doses were pooled. TCRdb's table, derived via immunoSEQ multiplex PCR, lists solely in-frame clones and lacks some. The repertoire includes about 150,000 clones, 85% to 90% of them detected once, and roughly 9.1% sits in the top ten. The chain couples TRBV6-5 to TRBJ2-7, with 8 bases lining up with TRBD1. This TCR was recovered from an adult who received the AZD1222 COVID-19 vaccine. This material consisted of peripheral blood, taken 28 days after the second AZD1222 dose. The CDR3 sequence is CASSYGQGAHEQYF. The CDR3 DNA sequence: TGTGCCAGCAGTTACGGGCAGGGGGCTCACGAGCAGTACTTC.